This TCR beta chain stems from a study of shared T cell receptors in the human thymus. CDR1 is SEHNR and CDR2 is FQNEAQ in the germline V gene (reference sequence). The germline V and J ends were trimmed by 2 bases and 10 bases, with 17 bases remaining between them. This CDR3 spans 14 amino acids. Profiled with immunoSEQ multiplex PCR; TCRdb holds only in-frame clones, not every one. The sample lists 700,000 or so clones, over 75% occurring once. These data were likewise used in another study, on human thymus T cells. From that report: Resections from corrective heart surgery provided thymus tissue.

This chain joins TRBV7-9 and TRBJ1-1; D is uncertain. The source material was thymocytes. The sequence derives from a girl less than two years old with a congenital heart defect. Here the CDR3 reads CASSLISEVRGAFF. As DNA, the CDR3 is TGTGCCAGCAGCTTAATTTCGGAGGTTCGGGGAGCTTTCTTT.